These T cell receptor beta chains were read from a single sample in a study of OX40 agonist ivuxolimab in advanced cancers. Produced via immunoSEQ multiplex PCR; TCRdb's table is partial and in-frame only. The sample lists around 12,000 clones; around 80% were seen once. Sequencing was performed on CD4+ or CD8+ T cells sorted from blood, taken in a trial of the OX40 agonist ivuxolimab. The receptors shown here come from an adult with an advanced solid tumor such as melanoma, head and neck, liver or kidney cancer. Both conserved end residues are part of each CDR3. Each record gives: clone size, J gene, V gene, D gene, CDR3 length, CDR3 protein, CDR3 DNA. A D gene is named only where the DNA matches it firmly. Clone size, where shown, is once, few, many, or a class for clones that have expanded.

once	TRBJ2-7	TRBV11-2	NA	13	CASSLDGGYEQYF	TGTGCCAGCAGCTTAGATGGGGGCTACGAGCAGTACTTC
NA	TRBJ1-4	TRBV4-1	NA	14	CASSQDQGREKLFF	TGCGCCAGCAGCCAAGACCAGGGTCGAGAAAAACTGTTTTTT
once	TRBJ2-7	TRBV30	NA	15	CAWSSRGVRFGEQYF	TGTGCCTGGAGTTCACGGGGCGTTCGGTTCGGCGAGCAGTACTTC
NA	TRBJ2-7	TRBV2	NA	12	CASRETSYEQYF	TGTGCCAGCAGGGAGACTAGCTACGAGCAGTACTTC
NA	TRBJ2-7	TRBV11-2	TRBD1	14	CASSLGTGAYEQYF	TGTGCCAGCAGCCTGGGGACAGGGGCCTACGAGCAGTACTTC
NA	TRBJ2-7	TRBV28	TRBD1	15	CASSTRDRGSYEQYF	TGTGCCAGCAGTACCCGGGACAGGGGGTCCTACGAGCAGTACTTC
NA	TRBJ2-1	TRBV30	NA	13	CASTSDHYNEQFF	TGTGCCTCCACAAGCGACCATTACAATGAGCAGTTCTTC
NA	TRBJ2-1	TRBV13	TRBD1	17	CASSLVPGTGVGNEQFF	TGTGCCAGCAGCTTAGTCCCCGGGACAGGGGTTGGGAATGAGCAGTTCTTC
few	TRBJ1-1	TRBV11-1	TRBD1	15	CASSLTTGENTEAFF	TGTGCCAGCAGCCTTACGACAGGGGAGAACACTGAAGCTTTCTTT
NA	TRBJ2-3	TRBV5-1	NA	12	CASSLNTDTQYF	TGCGCCAGCAGCTTGAATACAGATACGCAGTATTTT
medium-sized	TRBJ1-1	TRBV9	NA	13	CASSVTQGTEAFF	TGTGCCAGCAGCGTAACTCAGGGGACTGAAGCTTTCTTT
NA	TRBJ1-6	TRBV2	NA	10	CASSTESLHF	TGTGCCAGCAGTACCGAAAGCCTCCACTTT
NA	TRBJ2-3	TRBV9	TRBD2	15	CASSVAGGGADTQYF	TGTGCCAGCAGCGTAGCGGGAGGGGGGGCAGATACGCAGTATTTT
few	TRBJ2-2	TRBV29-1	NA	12	CSVAVWSGELFF	TGCAGCGTCGCAGTGTGGTCCGGGGAGCTGTTTTTT
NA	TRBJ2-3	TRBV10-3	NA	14	CAISGRGDSDTQYF	TGTGCCATCAGTGGAAGGGGGGACTCAGATACGCAGTATTTT
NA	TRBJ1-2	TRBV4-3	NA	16	CASSQGKKWTIAGYTF	TGCGCCAGCAGCCAAGGAAAAAAGTGGACTATTGCAGGCTACACCTTC
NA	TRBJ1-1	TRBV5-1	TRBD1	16	CASSPSLGQVNTEAFF	TGCGCCAGCAGTCCCTCCCTCGGACAGGTTAACACTGAAGCTTTCTTT
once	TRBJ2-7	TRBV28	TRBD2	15	CASSLSSGRRYEQYF	TGTGCCAGCAGTTTATCTAGCGGGAGGAGATACGAGCAGTACTTC
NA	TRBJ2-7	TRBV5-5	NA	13	CASSAGAFYEQYF	TGTGCCAGCAGCGCTGGGGCATTTTACGAGCAGTACTTC
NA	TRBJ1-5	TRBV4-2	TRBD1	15	CASSSSDRANQPQHF	TGTGCCAGCAGCTCTAGTGACAGGGCGAATCAGCCCCAGCATTTT
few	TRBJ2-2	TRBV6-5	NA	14	CASSYSRFTGELFF	TGTGCCAGCAGTTACTCTAGATTCACCGGGGAGCTGTTTTTT
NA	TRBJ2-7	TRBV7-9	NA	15	CASSSTMASSYEQYF	TGTGCCAGCAGCTCAACTATGGCCTCCAGTTACGAGCAGTACTTC
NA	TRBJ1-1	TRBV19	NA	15	CASSIVPGSNTEAFF	TGTGCCAGTAGTATCGTTCCAGGGTCGAACACTGAAGCTTTCTTT
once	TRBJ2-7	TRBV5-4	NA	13	CASKDGRSYEQYF	TGTGCCAGCAAAGACGGCCGCTCCTACGAGCAGTACTTC
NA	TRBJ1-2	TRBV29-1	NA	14	CSVEGLGTNYGYTF	TGCAGCGTTGAAGGCCTGGGGACTAACTATGGCTACACCTTC
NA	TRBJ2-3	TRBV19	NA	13	CASSMQVTDTQYF	TGTGCCAGTAGTATGCAGGTCACAGATACGCAGTATTTT
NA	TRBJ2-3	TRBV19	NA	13	CASSMRGVDTQYF	TGTGCCAGTAGTATGAGGGGTGTGGATACGCAGTATTTT
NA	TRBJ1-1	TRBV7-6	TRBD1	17	CASSLGAGGDRLTEAFF	TGTGCCAGCAGCTTAGGGGCGGGAGGGGACAGGTTAACTGAAGCTTTCTTT
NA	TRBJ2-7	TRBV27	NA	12	CASSGPSYEQYF	TGTGCCAGCTCCGGACCCTCCTACGAGCAGTACTTC
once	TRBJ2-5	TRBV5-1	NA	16	CASSLATAGVEETQYF	TGCGCCAGCAGCTTGGCTACGGCAGGGGTGGAGGAGACCCAGTACTTC
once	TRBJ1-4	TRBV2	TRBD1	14	CASSGTGDNEKLFF	TGTGCCAGCAGTGGGACAGGGGATAATGAAAAACTGTTTTTT
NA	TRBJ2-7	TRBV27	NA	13	CASSLGLSYEQYF	TGTGCCAGCAGTCTGGGCTTATCCTACGAGCAGTACTTC
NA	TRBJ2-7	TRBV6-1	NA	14	CASSELGASYEQYF	TGTGCCAGCAGTGAACTAGGTGCTTCCTACGAGCAGTACTTC
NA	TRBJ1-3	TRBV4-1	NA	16	CASSQETGGSGNTIYF	TGCGCCAGCAGCCAAGAGACAGGCGGCTCTGGAAACACCATATATTTT
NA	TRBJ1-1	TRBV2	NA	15	CASSEADVQEIEAFF	TGTGCCAGCAGTGAAGCGGATGTACAGGAAATTGAAGCTTTCTTT
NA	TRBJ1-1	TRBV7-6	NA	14	CASSPDAGLTEAFF	TGTGCCAGCAGCCCCGACGCAGGGTTGACTGAAGCTTTCTTT
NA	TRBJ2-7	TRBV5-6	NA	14	CASTLAIAAYEQYF	TGTGCCAGCACCCTAGCAATCGCGGCCTACGAGCAGTACTTC
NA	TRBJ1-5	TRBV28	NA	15	CASSLYGGSNQPQHF	TGTGCCAGCAGTTTATATGGGGGCAGCAATCAGCCCCAGCATTTT
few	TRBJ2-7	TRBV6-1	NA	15	CASRGGASALYEQYF	TGTGCCAGCAGGGGCGGGGCTAGCGCCCTGTACGAGCAGTACTTC
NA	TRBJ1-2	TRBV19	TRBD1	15	CASTRTLGTEYGYTF	TGTGCCAGTACCCGAACCCTCGGGACAGAATATGGCTACACCTTC
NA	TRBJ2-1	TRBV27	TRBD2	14	CASGGVGGRDEQFF	TGTGCCAGCGGGGGGGTTGGGGGTAGGGATGAGCAGTTCTTC
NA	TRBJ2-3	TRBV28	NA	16	CASSAHGAGSTDTQYF	TGTGCCAGCAGTGCCCACGGGGCGGGGAGCACAGATACGCAGTATTTT
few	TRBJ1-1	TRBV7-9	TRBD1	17	CASSSTGERVLNTEAFF	TGTGCCAGCAGCTCAACAGGGGAAAGGGTTCTGAACACTGAAGCTTTCTTT
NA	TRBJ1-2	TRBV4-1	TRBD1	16	CASSQITGGWNYGYTF	TGCGCCAGCAGCCAAATCACAGGGGGCTGGAACTATGGCTACACCTTC
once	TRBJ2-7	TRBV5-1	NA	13	CASSAPDSMKQYF	TGCGCCAGCAGCGCACCGGACAGTATGAAGCAGTACTTC
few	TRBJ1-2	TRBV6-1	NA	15	CASSEGGQFYYGYTF	TGTGCCAGCAGTGAAGGGGGACAATTCTATTATGGCTACACCTTC
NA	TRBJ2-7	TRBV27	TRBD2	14	CASSGLAGEYEQYF	TGTGCCAGCAGTGGACTAGCGGGGGAATACGAGCAGTACTTC
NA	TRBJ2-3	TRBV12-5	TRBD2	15	CASGSGLAGADTQYF	TGTGCTAGTGGTTCCGGACTAGCGGGAGCAGATACGCAGTATTTT
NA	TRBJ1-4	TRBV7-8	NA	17	CASSLIPNGQINEKLFF	TGTGCCAGCAGCTTAATTCCCAACGGACAGATTAATGAAAAACTGTTTTTT
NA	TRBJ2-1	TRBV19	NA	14	CAVGTFSSYNEQFF	TGTGCCGTAGGAACCTTTAGCTCCTACAATGAGCAGTTCTTC
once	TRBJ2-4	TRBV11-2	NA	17	CASSSPWSRGAKNIQYF	TGTGCCAGCAGCTCCCCTTGGTCCAGGGGAGCCAAAAACATTCAGTACTTC
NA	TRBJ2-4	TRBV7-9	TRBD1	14	CASRAGTGGDIQYF	TGTGCCAGCAGAGCCGGGACAGGGGGCGACATTCAGTACTTC